This is a list of T cell receptor beta chains from one sample in a study of neoadjuvant anti-PD-1 for oral cavity cancer. TCRdb's copy holds only in-frame clones and misses some; the assay was immunoSEQ multiplex PCR. The table records around 14,000 clones, roughly 67% of them present only once. This specimen was PBMCs, taken before nivolumab (anti-PD-1) treatment. These receptors all come from a person aged 35 to 85 with oral cavity squamous cell carcinoma. Each CDR3 is given with its conserved first and last residue. A D gene is named only where the DNA matches it firmly. Clone size is given for some rows only: seen once, a few or many times, or a class if the clone is expanded.

>.|TRBJ2-4|TRBV6-1|TRBD2
CASSEIGLAGERNIQYF
TGTGCCAGCAGTGAAATAGGGCTAGCGGGGGAGAGGAACATTCAGTACTTC
>few|TRBJ2-1|TRBV9|TRBD2
CASSVALAGGFNEQFF
TGTGCCAGCAGCGTAGCACTAGCGGGGGGTTTCAATGAGCAGTTCTTC
>.|TRBJ1-2|TRBV4-1|.
CASSPVDTSYGYTF
TGCGCCAGCAGCCCCGTAGACACCTCCTATGGCTACACCTTC
>.|TRBJ2-3|TRBV4-1|.
CASSPSRGNGLTDTQYF
TGCGCCAGCAGCCCAAGTCGGGGGAACGGCTTAACAGATACGCAGTATTTT
>.|TRBJ2-1|TRBV10-2|TRBD2
CASSALAGGPVNEQFF
TGCGCCAGCAGTGCCCTAGCGGGAGGGCCGGTAAATGAGCAGTTCTTC
>.|TRBJ1-1|TRBV28|.
CASSGRVFPTNTEAFF
TGTGCCAGCAGTGGCCGCGTTTTCCCCACGAACACTGAAGCTTTCTTT
>.|TRBJ2-7|TRBV5-1|TRBD1
CASIAGTGDYEQYF
TGCGCCAGCATTGCCGGGACAGGGGACTACGAGCAGTACTTC
>.|TRBJ2-4|TRBV12-5|.
CASGLGRSKNIQYF
TGTGCTAGTGGTTTAGGGAGATCCAAAAACATTCAGTACTTC
>.|TRBJ2-3|TRBV6-1|TRBD2
CASSDGTKPDTQYF
TGTGCCAGCAGTGACGGGACTAAGCCAGATACGCAGTATTTT
>.|TRBJ1-5|TRBV7-8|TRBD1
CASSSRQGAGQPQHF
TGTGCCAGCAGCTCTCGACAGGGGGCTGGTCAGCCCCAGCATTTT
>.|TRBJ2-3|TRBV4-1|.
CASSQEKRIDRPPDTQYF
TGCGCCAGCAGCCAAGAAAAGAGAATAGACCGACCCCCAGATACGCAGTATTTT
>.|TRBJ2-1|TRBV5-4|.
CASSPALAGGAVNNEQFF
TGTGCCAGCAGCCCGGCTCTGGCCGGGGGAGCCGTTAACAATGAGCAGTTCTTC
>once|TRBJ2-3|TRBV11-2|.
CASIPLRGRTLTDTQYF
TGTGCCAGCATCCCGTTGAGGGGTCGGACATTAACAGATACGCAGTATTTT
>few|TRBJ2-2|TRBV7-2|.
CASSLAPSTGELFF
TGTGCCAGCAGCTTAGCCCCTAGCACCGGGGAGCTGTTTTTT
>.|TRBJ1-2|TRBV27|.
CASSSRQTRRYTF
TGTGCCAGCAGTTCCCGACAGACGAGGCGCTACACCTTC
>few|TRBJ2-5|TRBV28|.
CASSFAGESQETQYF
TGTGCCAGCAGTTTTGCGGGCGAGAGTCAAGAGACCCAGTACTTC
>.|TRBJ2-5|TRBV19|.
CASTPTSTFQETQYF
TGTGCCAGTACCCCGACAAGCACTTTCCAAGAGACCCAGTACTTC
>.|TRBJ2-2|TRBV10-2|TRBD1
CASSPQGTGELFF
TGCGCCAGCAGCCCACAGGGGACCGGGGAGCTGTTTTTT
>.|TRBJ1-5|TRBV5-1|.
CASSQSGNLNQPQHF
TGCGCCAGCAGCCAGTCGGGAAATCTCAATCAGCCCCAGCATTTT
>.|TRBJ2-1|TRBV19|.
CASSIVGGVREQFF
TGTGCCAGTAGTATAGTAGGGGGGGTCAGGGAGCAGTTCTTC
>.|TRBJ1-3|TRBV5-6|.
CAFQRGIYSGNTIYF
TGTGCGTTCCAAAGAGGCATCTACTCTGGAAACACCATATATTTT
>.|TRBJ1-6|TRBV11-2|TRBD1
CASSPTTGMHSPLHF
TGTGCCAGCAGCCCTACGACAGGGATGCATTCACCCCTCCACTTT
>.|TRBJ1-5|TRBV27|.
CASSPGGGAWGPQHF
TGTGCCAGCAGCCCCGGGGGAGGGGCATGGGGGCCCCAGCATTTT
>.|TRBJ2-3|TRBV2|TRBD2
CASSESVRGGADTQYF
TGTGCCAGCAGTGAATCAGTGCGGGGGGGCGCAGATACGCAGTATTTT
>.|TRBJ1-1|TRBV15|TRBD1
CATSVLQGAGTEAFF
TGTGCCACCAGCGTTTTACAGGGGGCTGGTACTGAAGCTTTCTTT
>.|TRBJ2-2|TRBV13|TRBD1
CASSSGTGRIGELFF
TGTGCCAGCAGCTCCGGGACAGGGAGGATCGGGGAGCTGTTTTTT
>.|TRBJ2-1|TRBV5-6|TRBD2
CASIPGLGRSGEQFF
TGTGCCAGCATCCCGGGACTAGGAAGGTCGGGTGAGCAGTTCTTC
>few|TRBJ2-7|TRBV25-1|.
CASSEDSRSYEQYF
TGTGCCAGCAGTGAAGACTCTCGCTCCTACGAGCAGTACTTC
>.|TRBJ2-1|TRBV27|TRBD2
CASSFGTSGGAVQFF
TGTGCCAGCAGTTTTGGGACTAGCGGGGGGGCCGTACAGTTCTTC
>.|TRBJ1-1|TRBV30|.
CAFGEGVNTEAFF
TGTGCCTTTGGGGAGGGGGTGAACACTGAAGCTTTCTTT
>few|TRBJ1-1|TRBV7-9|.
CASSLDARTNTEAFF
TGTGCCAGCAGCTTGGATGCCAGAACGAACACTGAAGCTTTCTTT
>.|TRBJ2-3|TRBV6-1|TRBD2
CASRRTSGTDTQYF
TGTGCCAGCAGGCGGACTAGCGGCACAGATACGCAGTATTTT
>.|TRBJ1-5|TRBV27|TRBD1
CASSLRQGSNQPQHF
TGTGCCAGCAGTTTAAGACAGGGAAGCAATCAGCCCCAGCATTTT
>.|TRBJ1-2|TRBV5-1|.
CASSPDRNYGYTF
TGCGCCAGCAGCCCCGACAGGAACTATGGCTACACCTTC
>.|TRBJ1-5|TRBV5-1|.
CASSAGGYSNQPQHF
TGCGCCAGCAGCGCCGGGGGTTATAGCAATCAGCCCCAGCATTTT
>.|TRBJ2-3|TRBV6-6|.
CASSYRGSTDTQYF
TGTGCCAGCAGTTACAGGGGTAGCACAGATACGCAGTATTTT
>.|TRBJ2-1|TRBV7-9|TRBD2
CASKFWASGSSNYNEQFF
TGTGCCAGCAAGTTCTGGGCTAGCGGGAGTTCGAACTACAATGAGCAGTTCTTC
>few|TRBJ1-4|TRBV15|.
CATSLTRANEKLFF
TGTGCCACCAGCCTGACACGAGCTAATGAAAAACTGTTTTTT
>.|TRBJ1-3|TRBV27|.
CASNDGSSGNTIYF
TGTGCCAGCAATGACGGCAGCTCTGGAAACACCATATATTTT
>.|TRBJ2-5|TRBV7-7|TRBD2
CASSPRTSGGQQTQYF
TGTGCCAGCAGCCCAAGGACTAGCGGGGGGCAGCAGACCCAGTACTTC
>.|TRBJ2-3|TRBV15|.
CATSRNSRTSTDTQYF
TGTGCCACCAGCAGAAACTCTCGAACTAGCACAGATACGCAGTATTTT
>.|TRBJ2-3|TRBV6-6|.
CASTPGDTQYF
TGTGCCAGCACCCCGGGCGATACGCAGTATTTT
>.|TRBJ1-5|TRBV5-8|TRBD1
CASSGGQILSNQPQHF
TGTGCCAGCAGCGGGGGACAGATTCTTAGCAATCAGCCCCAGCATTTT
>.|TRBJ2-7|TRBV19|TRBD1
CASSIQGETYEQYF
TGTGCCAGTAGTATACAGGGGGAGACCTACGAGCAGTACTTC
>few|TRBJ1-1|TRBV7-9|.
CASSFQTKGTEAFF
TGTGCCAGCAGCTTCCAGACCAAAGGCACTGAAGCTTTCTTT
>.|TRBJ2-2|TRBV11-2|.
CASSFLTGSSGELFF
TGTGCCAGCAGCTTTCTAACAGGATCCAGCGGGGAGCTGTTTTTT
>.|TRBJ2-2|TRBV7-8|.
CASVIVRTGELFF
TGTGCCTCAGTAATAGTTCGGACCGGGGAGCTGTTTTTT
>few|TRBJ1-1|TRBV19|TRBD1
CASTSDRASAEAFF
TGTGCCAGTACCTCGGACAGGGCAAGCGCTGAAGCTTTCTTT
>.|TRBJ1-1|TRBV30|TRBD1
CACSGTGMAEAFF
TGTGCCTGCTCCGGGACAGGGATGGCTGAAGCTTTCTTT
>.|TRBJ1-2|TRBV28|.
CASSLEGRGARANYGYTF
TGTGCCAGCAGCCTAGAGGGCAGGGGCGCGCGGGCCAACTATGGCTACACCTTC
>few|TRBJ1-4|TRBV28|.
CASSLTGAGEKLFF
TGTGCCAGCAGTTTAACGGGGGCAGGTGAAAAACTGTTTTTT
>few|TRBJ1-5|TRBV28|TRBD1
CASSLTGTGLEPQHF
TGTGCCAGCAGTTTAACCGGGACAGGTCTAGAGCCCCAGCATTTT